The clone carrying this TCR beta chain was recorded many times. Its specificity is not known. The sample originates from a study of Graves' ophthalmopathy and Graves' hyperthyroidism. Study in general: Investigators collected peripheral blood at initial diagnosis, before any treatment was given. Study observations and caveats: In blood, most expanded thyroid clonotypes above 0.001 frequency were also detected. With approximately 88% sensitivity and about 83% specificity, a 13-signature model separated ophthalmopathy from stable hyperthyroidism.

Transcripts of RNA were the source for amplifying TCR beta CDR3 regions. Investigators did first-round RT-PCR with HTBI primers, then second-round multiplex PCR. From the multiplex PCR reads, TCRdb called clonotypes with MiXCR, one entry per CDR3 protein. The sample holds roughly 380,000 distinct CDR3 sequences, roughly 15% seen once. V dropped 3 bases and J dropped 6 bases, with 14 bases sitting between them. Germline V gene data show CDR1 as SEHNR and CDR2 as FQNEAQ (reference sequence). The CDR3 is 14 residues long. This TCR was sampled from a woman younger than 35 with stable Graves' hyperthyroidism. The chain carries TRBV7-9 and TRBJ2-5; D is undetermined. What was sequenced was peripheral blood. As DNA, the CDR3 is TGTGCCAGCAGCTTTCCGGAGACCAGGAAGACCCAGTACTTC. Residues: CASSFPETRKTQYF.